What follows are 12 T cell receptor beta chains derived from one specimen sequenced in a study of shared clonotypes between healthy human individuals. CD45RO-negative, CCR7-positively selected cells formed the naive CD8 fraction, excluding terminally differentiated effector memory CD45RA+ cells. TCRdb's copy holds only in-frame clones and misses some; the assay was immunoSEQ multiplex PCR. The sample has more than 2 million clones; 80% to 95% are singletons. Sequenced material: naive CD8+ T cells from PBMCs. These receptors were taken from a young man in good health. Some clones in this sample may be carry-over from other donors' samples.

A remark on this clone: An end of the junction differs from the germline gene, which may be a read error. This sequence joins TRBV9 and TRBJ1-2; no definite D call. The CDR3 contains 11 residues. Germline-derived CDR1 and CDR2 are SGDLS and YYNGEE. The CDR3: CASSVDGPPKF. DNA of the CDR3: TGTGCCAGCAGCGTGGACGGACCGCCTAAATTC.

The chain has TRBV6-1 and TRBJ2-7, with 9 bases aligning to TRBD1. Looked up from germline, CDR1 is MNHNS and CDR2 is SASEGT. V was clipped by 1 base and J by 5 bases; unmatched bases: 9. This CDR3 region has 16 residues. This CDR3 reads CASSEGPGTGTNEQYF. The DNA of the CDR3 is TGTGCCAGCAGTGAAGGCCCTGGGACAGGGACCAACGAGCAGTACTTC.

J is TRBJ2-7 and V is TRBV11-1; 11 bases are a match to TRBD2. The CDR3 loop spans 16 amino acids. CDR1 and CDR2 (germline): SGHAT, FQDESV (reference sequence). Unmatched junction bases numbered 5, after V lost 2 bases and J lost 2 bases. CDR3 coding DNA: TGTGCCAGCAGCTTAATGGGGACTAGCGGAGCCTACGAGCAGTACTTC. As protein: CASSLMGTSGAYEQYF.

This rearrangement joins TRBV29-1 to TRBJ1-2; 7 bases map to TRBD1. Germline loops: CDR1 SQVTM, CDR2 ANQGSEA. V gave up 7 bases and J gave up 4 bases; unmatched junction bases: 9. The CDR3 is 13 residues long. The CDR3 is CSGRNRGLYGYTF. The CDR3 DNA follows: TGCAGCGGAAGAAACAGGGGTCTCTATGGCTACACCTTC.

Turning to this clone: Other DNA sequences in this sample translate to the same CDR3. The genes are TRBV5-6 and TRBJ1-1; 7 bases line up with TRBD1. Germline CDR1 is SGHDT and CDR2 is YYEEEE. The trim removed 3 bases at V and 2 bases at J, leaving 4 bases unmatched. There are 14 residues in the CDR3. CDR3 bases: TGTGCCAGCAGCTGGGGGACAGCCAACACTGAAGCTTTCTTT. Its translation: CASSWGTANTEAFF.

The genes are TRBV6-5 and TRBJ1-1, with D possibly being TRBD1 (5 bases). With 6 bases removed from V and 1 base from J, the gap between germline ends came to 12 bases. The CDR3 totals 14 residues. The germline CDR1 and CDR2 sequences are MNHEY and SVGAGI. The CDR3 sequence is CASRWGVRNTEAFF. CDR3 coding DNA: TGTGCCAGCAGATGGGGCGTCCGGAACACTGAAGCTTTCTTT.

The chain recombines TRBV5-1 with TRBJ2-1; no reliable D call. CDR3 size: 14 residues. V was clipped by 5 bases and J by 2 bases, with 11 bases between them. Germline assignment: CDR1 SGHRS and CDR2 YFSETQ. Written as DNA, the CDR3 is TGCGCCAGCAGGACGACTCTGACCTACAATGAGCAGTTCTTC. This sequence encodes CASRTTLTYNEQFF.

This chain uses TRBV27 with TRBJ2-2; 8 nucleotides agree with TRBD1. This CDR3 comprises 16 residues. V trimming: 1 base; J trimming: 3 bases; junction bases outside the gene matches: 4. Germline V gives CDR1 MNHEY, CDR2 SMNVEV (reference sequence). The CDR3 DNA is TGTGCCAGCAGTTTATTGGGACAGGTCGACACCGGGGAGCTGTTTTTT. Residues: CASSLLGQVDTGELFF.

The gene calls are TRBV12-5 and TRBJ2-5; D is uncertain. CDR3 length: 12 amino acids. The V gene lost 6 bases and the J gene lost 5 bases, with 10 bases spanning the gap. From germline, CDR1 is LGHNT and CDR2 FRNRAP. In DNA, the CDR3 is TGTGCTAGTGGGGTCCCTGGGGAGACCCAGTACTTC. Its translation: CASGVPGETQYF.

This sequence joins TRBV4-3 and TRBJ2-7; a possible D gene is TRBD1 (6 bases). Germline V CDR1 and CDR2: LGHNA, YSLEER. The V end lost 0 bases, the J end lost 0 bases, and 12 bases lay between the germline ends. The CDR3 totals 16 residues. The CDR3 DNA is TGCGCCAGCAGCCAAGACTTCGACAGGACCTCCTACGAGCAGTACTTC. Translated, it gives CASSQDFDRTSYEQYF.

The chain carries TRBV11-2 and TRBJ1-3, with 11 positions matching TRBD1. V shed 5 bases and J 2 bases; nucleotides not matched to a gene: 8. CDR1 and CDR2 (germline): SGHAT, FQNNGV. The CDR3 covers 17 residues. The CDR3 DNA is TGTGCCAGCAGCCTTTGGGGGGACAGGGGGACTGGAAACACCATATATTTT. Encoded protein: CASSLWGDRGTGNTIYF.

The chain is built from TRBV9 and TRBJ2-1; TRBD1 matches at 7 bases. The V gene end was trimmed by 4 bases and the J gene end by 6 bases; junction bases not matched to a gene: 10. The CDR3 extends over 15 amino acids. The germline V gene encodes CDR1 SGDLS and CDR2 YYNGEE. CDR3 sequence: CASSPETGLGNEQFF. The CDR3 DNA sequence: TGTGCCAGCAGCCCCGAGACAGGGCTGGGCAATGAGCAGTTCTTC.